The source of this T cell receptor beta chain is a study of T cells in Graves' hyperthyroidism and ophthalmopathy. Overall study results and limits: Most clonotypes expanded in thyroid above 0.001 were likewise present in blood. A model using 13 V-J features told ophthalmopathy apart from stable hyperthyroidism.

This clonotype was seen only a few times. As yet, its antigen is unknown. Amplification of TCR beta CDR3 regions was performed using RNA transcripts as template. First-round RT-PCR of the TCR CDR3 relied on the HTBI primer set. TCRdb re-analysed the multiplex PCR reads in MiXCR, keeping a single row per CDR3 protein. Of a few hundred thousand distinct CDR3 sequences detected, 18% appear once; the ten largest clones hold around 43%. This CDR3 contains 14 residues. V was cut by 6 bases and J by 3 bases, with 12 bases left in between. Germline values: CDR1 MNHNS, CDR2 SASEGT. The sequence derives from a man in his forties with Graves' hyperthyroidism. Sequencing input: blood. The chain is built from TRBV6-1 and TRBJ1-5; a possible D gene is TRBD1 (6 bases). Here the CDR3 reads CASRVGQNNQPQHF. The CDR3 bases are TGTGCCAGCAGGGTCGGACAGAACAATCAGCCCCAGCATTTT.